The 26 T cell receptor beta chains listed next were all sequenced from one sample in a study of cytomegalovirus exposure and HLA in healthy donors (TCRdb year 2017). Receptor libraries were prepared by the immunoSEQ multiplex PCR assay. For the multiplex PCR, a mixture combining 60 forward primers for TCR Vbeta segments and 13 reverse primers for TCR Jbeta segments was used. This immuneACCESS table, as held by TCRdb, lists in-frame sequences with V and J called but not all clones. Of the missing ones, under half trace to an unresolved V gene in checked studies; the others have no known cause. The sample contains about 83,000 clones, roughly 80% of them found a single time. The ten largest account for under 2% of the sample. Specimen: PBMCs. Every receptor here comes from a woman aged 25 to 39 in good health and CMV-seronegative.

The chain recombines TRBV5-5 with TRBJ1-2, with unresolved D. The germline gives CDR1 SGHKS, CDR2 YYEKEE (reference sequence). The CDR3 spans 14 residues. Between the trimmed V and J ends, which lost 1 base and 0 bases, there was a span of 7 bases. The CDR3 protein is CASSLREPNYGYTF. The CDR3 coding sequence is TGTGCCAGCAGCTTGCGAGAACCTAACTATGGCTACACCTTC.

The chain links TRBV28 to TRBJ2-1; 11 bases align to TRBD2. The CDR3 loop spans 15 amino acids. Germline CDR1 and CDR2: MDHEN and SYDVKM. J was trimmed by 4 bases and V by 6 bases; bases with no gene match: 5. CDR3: CASSPTSGGYNEQFF. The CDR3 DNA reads TGTGCCAGCAGCCCTACTAGCGGGGGATACAATGAGCAGTTCTTC.

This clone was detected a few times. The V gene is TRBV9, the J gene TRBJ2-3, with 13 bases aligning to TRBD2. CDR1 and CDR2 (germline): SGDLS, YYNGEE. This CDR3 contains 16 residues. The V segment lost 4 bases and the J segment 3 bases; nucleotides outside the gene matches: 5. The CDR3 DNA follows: TGTGCCAGCAGCCCGAGACTAGCGGGAGGTACAGATACGCAGTATTTT. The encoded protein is CASSPRLAGGTDTQYF.

The CDR3 sequence is CASSITWGGTTQPGELFF. The CDR3 coding sequence is TGTGCCAGTAGTATTACCTGGGGGGGGACGACCCAACCCGGGGAGCTGTTTTTT. The V and J genes are TRBV19 and TRBJ2-2, with 7 positions matching TRBD2. CDR1 is LNHDA, CDR2 SQIVND, per germline (reference sequence). V shed 3 bases and J 6 bases; nucleotides not matched to a gene: 16. The CDR3 is 18 amino acids.

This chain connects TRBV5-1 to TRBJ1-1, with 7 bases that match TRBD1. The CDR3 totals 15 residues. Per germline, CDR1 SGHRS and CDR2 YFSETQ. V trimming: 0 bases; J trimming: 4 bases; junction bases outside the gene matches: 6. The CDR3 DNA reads TGCGCCAGCAGCTTGGGTCAGGGGGGCGGCACTGAAGCTTTCTTT. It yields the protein CASSLGQGGGTEAFF. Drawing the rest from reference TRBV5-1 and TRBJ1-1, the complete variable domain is KAGVTQTPRYLIKTRGQQVTLSCSPISGHRSVSWYQQTPGQGLQFLFEYFSETQRNKGNFPGRFSGRQFSNSRSEMNVSTLELGDSALYLCASSLGQGGGTEAFFGQGTRLTVV.

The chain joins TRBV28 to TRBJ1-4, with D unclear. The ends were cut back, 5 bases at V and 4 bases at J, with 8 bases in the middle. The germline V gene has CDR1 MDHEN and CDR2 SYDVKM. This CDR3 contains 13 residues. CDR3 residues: CASSIPNNEKLFF. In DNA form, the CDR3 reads TGTGCCAGCAGTATACCTAATAATGAAAAACTGTTTTTT. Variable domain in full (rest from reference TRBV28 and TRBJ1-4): DVKVTQSSRYLVKRTGEKVFLECVQDMDHENMFWYRQDPGLGLRLIYFSYDVKMKEKGDIPEGYSVSREKKERFSLILESASTNQTSMYLCASSIPNNEKLFFGSGTQLSVL.

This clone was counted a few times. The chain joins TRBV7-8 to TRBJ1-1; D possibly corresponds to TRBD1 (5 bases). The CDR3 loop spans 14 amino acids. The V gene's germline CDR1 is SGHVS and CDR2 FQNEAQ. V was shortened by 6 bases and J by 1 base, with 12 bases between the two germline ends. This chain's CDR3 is CASRPPTGNTEAFF. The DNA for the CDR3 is TGTGCCAGCAGACCCCCTACAGGGAACACTGAAGCTTTCTTT. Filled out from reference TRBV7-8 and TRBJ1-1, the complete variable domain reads GAGVSQSPRYKVAKRGQDVALRCDPISGHVSLFWYQQALGQGPEFLTYFQNEAQLDKSGLPSDRFFAERPEGSVSTLKIQRTQQEDSAVYLCASRPPTGNTEAFFGQGTRLTVV.

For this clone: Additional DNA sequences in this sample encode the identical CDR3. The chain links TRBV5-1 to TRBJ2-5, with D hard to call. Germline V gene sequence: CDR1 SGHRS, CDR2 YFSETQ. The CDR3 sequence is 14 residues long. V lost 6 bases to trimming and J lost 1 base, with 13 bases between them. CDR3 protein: CASNPDSSQETQYF. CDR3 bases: TGCGCCAGCAACCCTGATAGTTCCCAAGAGACCCAGTACTTC. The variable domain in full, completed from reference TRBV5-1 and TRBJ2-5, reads KAGVTQTPRYLIKTRGQQVTLSCSPISGHRSVSWYQQTPGQGLQFLFEYFSETQRNKGNFPGRFSGRQFSNSRSEMNVSTLELGDSALYLCASNPDSSQETQYFGPGTRLLVL.

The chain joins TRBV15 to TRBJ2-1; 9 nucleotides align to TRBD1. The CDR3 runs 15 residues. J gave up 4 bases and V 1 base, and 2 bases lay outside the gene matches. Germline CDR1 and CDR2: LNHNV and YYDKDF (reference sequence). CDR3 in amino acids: CATSRVGQGYNEQFF. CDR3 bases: TGTGCCACCAGCAGAGTAGGACAGGGGTACAATGAGCAGTTCTTC.

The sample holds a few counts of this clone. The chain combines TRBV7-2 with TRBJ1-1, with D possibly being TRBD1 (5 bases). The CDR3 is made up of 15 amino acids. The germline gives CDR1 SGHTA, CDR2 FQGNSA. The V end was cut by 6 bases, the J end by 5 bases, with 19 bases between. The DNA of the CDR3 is TGTGCCAGCAGACCCCGGAGGGGTTTGCGGACTGAAGCTTTCTTT. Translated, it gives CASRPRRGLRTEAFF.

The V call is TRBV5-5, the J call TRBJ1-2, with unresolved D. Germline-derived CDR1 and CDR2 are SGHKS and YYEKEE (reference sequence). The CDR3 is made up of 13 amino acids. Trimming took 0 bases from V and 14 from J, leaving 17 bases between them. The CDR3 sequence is CASSLGGGGIGTF. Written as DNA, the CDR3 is TGTGCCAGCAGCTTGGGCGGTGGAGGGATAGGTACCTTC.

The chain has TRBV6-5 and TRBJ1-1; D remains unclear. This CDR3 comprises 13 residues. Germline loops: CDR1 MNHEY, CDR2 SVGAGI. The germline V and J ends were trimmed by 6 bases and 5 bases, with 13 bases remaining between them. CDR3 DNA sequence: TGTGCCAGCAGCCGCCTACGGTATACTGAAGCTTTCTTT. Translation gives CASSRLRYTEAFF.

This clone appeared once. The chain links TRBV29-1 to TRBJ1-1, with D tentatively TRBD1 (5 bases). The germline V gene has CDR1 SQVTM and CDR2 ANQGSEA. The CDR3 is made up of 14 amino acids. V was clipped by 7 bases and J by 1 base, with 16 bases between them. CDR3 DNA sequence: TGCAGCGCCCTCCCGCCGGGGGGGAACACTGAAGCTTTCTTT. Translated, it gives CSALPPGGNTEAFF.

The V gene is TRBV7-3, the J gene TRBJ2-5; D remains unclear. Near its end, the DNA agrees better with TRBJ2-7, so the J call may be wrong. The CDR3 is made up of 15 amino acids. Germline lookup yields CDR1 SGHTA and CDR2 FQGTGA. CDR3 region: CASSCPIQVIYEQYF. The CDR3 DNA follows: TGTGCCAGCAGCTGTCCCATCCAGGTTATCTACGAGCAGTACTTC.

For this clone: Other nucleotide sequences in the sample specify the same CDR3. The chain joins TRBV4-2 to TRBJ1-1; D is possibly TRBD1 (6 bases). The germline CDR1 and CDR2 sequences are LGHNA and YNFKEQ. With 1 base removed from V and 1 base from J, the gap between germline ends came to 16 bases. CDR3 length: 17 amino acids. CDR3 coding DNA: TGTGCCAGCAGCCAAGCCCACCTTGGGGGGGCGAACACTGAAGCTTTCTTT. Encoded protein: CASSQAHLGGANTEAFF.

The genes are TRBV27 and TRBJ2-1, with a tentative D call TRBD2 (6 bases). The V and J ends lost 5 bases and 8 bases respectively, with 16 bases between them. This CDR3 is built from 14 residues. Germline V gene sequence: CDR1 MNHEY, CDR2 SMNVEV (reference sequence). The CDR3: CASSPRLGKDEQFF. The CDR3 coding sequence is TGTGCCAGCAGTCCACGACTAGGAAAGGATGAGCAGTTCTTC.

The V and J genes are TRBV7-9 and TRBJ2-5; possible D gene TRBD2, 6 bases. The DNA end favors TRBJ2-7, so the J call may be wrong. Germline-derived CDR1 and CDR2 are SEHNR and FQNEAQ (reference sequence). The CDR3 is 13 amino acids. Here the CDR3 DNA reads TGTGCCAGCACCGGGACTGCACCTAACGAGCAGTACTTC. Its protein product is CASTGTAPNEQYF.

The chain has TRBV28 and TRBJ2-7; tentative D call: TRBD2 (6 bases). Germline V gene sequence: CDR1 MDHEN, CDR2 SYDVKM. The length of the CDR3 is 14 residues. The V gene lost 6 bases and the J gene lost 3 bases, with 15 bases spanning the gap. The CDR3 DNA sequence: TGTGCCAGCAGCTTAGGACTAACGGGCTACGAGCAGTACTTC. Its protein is CASSLGLTGYEQYF.

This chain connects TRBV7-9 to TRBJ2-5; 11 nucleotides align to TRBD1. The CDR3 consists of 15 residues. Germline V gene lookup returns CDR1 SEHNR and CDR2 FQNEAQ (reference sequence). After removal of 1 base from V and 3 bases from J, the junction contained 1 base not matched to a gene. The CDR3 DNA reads TGTGCCAGCAGCTTAGAGGGACAGGGGGAAGAGACCCAGTACTTC. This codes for CASSLEGQGEETQYF.

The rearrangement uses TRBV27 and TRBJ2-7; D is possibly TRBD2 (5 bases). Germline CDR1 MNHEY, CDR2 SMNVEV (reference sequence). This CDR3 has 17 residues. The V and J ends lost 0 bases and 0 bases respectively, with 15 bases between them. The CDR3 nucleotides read TGTGCCAGCAGTTTATCGATCGGCGGAGGCCGCTCCTACGAGCAGTACTTC. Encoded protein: CASSLSIGGGRSYEQYF.

DNA of the CDR3: TGTGCCAGCAGTTTAACCGGGACTAGCGGATACAATGAGCAGTTCTTC. Translating it yields CASSLTGTSGYNEQFF. The chain combines TRBV28 with TRBJ2-1, with 11 positions matching TRBD2. The CDR3 spans 16 residues. CDR1 and CDR2 (germline): MDHEN, SYDVKM. Trimming at V came to 2 bases and at J to 4 bases, leaving 4 bases not matched to a gene.

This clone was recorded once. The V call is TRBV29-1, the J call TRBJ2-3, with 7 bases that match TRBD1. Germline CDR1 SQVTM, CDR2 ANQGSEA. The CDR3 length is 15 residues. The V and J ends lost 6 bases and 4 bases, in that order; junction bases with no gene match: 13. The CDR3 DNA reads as TGCAGCGTCGCGCTAAGGGGGACAGTCCCAGATACGCAGTATTTT. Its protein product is CSVALRGTVPDTQYF.

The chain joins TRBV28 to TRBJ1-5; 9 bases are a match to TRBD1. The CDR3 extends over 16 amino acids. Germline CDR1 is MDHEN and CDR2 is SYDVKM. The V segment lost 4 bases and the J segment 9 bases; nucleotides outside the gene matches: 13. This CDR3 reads CASSSPGQGSGWPQHF. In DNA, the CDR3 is TGTGCCAGCAGTTCCCCGGGACAGGGATCCGGTTGGCCCCAGCATTTT.

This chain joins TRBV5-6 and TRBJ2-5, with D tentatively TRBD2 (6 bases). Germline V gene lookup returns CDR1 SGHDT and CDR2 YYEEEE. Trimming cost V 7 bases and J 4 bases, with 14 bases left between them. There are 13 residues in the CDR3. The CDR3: CASGLAGRETQYF. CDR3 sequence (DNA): TGTGCCAGCGGCCTCGCCGGGAGAGAGACCCAGTACTTC.

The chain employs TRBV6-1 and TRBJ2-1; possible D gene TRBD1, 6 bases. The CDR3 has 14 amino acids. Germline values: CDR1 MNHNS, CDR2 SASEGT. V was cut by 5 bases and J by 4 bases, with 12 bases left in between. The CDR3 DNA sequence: TGTGCCAGCAGTCCAGGGGTTTATTACAATGAGCAGTTCTTC. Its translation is CASSPGVYYNEQFF.

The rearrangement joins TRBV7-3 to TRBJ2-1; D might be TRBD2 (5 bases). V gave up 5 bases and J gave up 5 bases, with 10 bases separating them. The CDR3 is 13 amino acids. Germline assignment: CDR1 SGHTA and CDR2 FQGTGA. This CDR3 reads CASSRTSNNEQFF. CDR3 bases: TGTGCCAGCAGCCGGACTTCCAACAATGAGCAGTTCTTC.